Each of the 15 T cell receptor beta chains below was sequenced from the same sample in a study of cytomegalovirus exposure and HLA in healthy donors. Both 60 Vbeta primers and 13 Jbeta primers went into the PCR. Using immunoSEQ multiplex PCR, the repertoire was profiled, and TCRdb retains in-frame clones only, with some absent. The sample lists about 200,000 clones, approximately 85% seen once, with under 3% in the top ten. The sample taken for sequencing was PBMCs. These receptors originate from a woman between 50 and 59 years old in good health and CMV-seronegative.

This chain joins TRBV5-1 and TRBJ2-7, with 10 bases fitting TRBD2. V was pared by 0 bases and J by 3 bases, with 3 bases of the junction left unmatched. The CDR3 consists of 15 residues. Germline loops: CDR1 SGHRS, CDR2 YFSETQ. The DNA of the CDR3 is TGCGCCAGCAGCTTGGCACCTAGCGGGAGCTACGAGCAGTACTTC. It specifies CASSLAPSGSYEQYF.

The chain uses TRBV30 and TRBJ2-7, with 10 bases lining up with TRBD2. V dropped 3 bases and J dropped 6; count of bases not matched to a gene: 5. Germline V lookup: CDR1 GTSNPN, CDR2 SVGIG (reference sequence). The CDR3 has 13 amino acids. The CDR3 region has the DNA TGTGCCTGGAGCCTAGCGGGAGTAGGCGAGCAGTACTTC. Translated, it gives CAWSLAGVGEQYF.

V is TRBV7-7 and J is TRBJ2-1, with no clear D. Trimming removed 1 base from V and 2 bases from J, with 6 bases in between. This CDR3 is built from 14 residues. CDR1 is SSHAT, CDR2 FNYEAQ, per germline (reference sequence). CDR3 nucleotides: TGTGCCAGCAGCTTAGGGCAGACCTACAATGAGCAGTTCTTC. Protein: CASSLGQTYNEQFF.

This CDR3 reads CASSLEAVFETQYF. CDR3 sequence (DNA): TGTGCCAGCAGCTTAGAAGCGGTTTTTGAGACCCAGTACTTC. This sequence joins TRBV11-2 and TRBJ2-5; TRBD2 might be the D (5 bases). Looked up from germline, CDR1 is SGHAT and CDR2 is FQNNGV. V gave up 0 bases and J gave up 5 bases, with 10 bases separating them. This CDR3 has 14 residues.

This clone was recorded once. This chain connects TRBV19 to TRBJ2-7, with 11 bases that match TRBD2. V lost 4 bases and J lost 4; bases outside the gene matches: 9. Germline lookup yields CDR1 LNHDA and CDR2 SQIVND (reference sequence). The CDR3 has 16 amino acids. Here the CDR3 reads CASSTLTSGSRYEQYF. CDR3 in DNA: TGTGCCAGTAGTACCCTAACTAGCGGGAGTAGGTACGAGCAGTACTTC.

This chain joins TRBV28 and TRBJ2-1; TRBD2 is a possible D gene (7 bases). The CDR3 is 18 residues long. CDR1 MDHEN and CDR2 SYDVKM come from the germline V gene. V shed 6 bases and J shed 9 bases, with 30 bases lying between them. The CDR3, as DNA: TGTGCCAGCAGCCCTGAGAGGGGGTGGGGTAGCGGGCTTGGTGAGCAGTTCTTC. This codes for CASSPERGWGSGLGEQFF.

The V gene is TRBV5-1, the J gene TRBJ2-1, with no clear D. Germline V gene data show CDR1 as SGHRS and CDR2 as YFSETQ. The CDR3 is made up of 15 amino acids. V lost 4 bases and J lost 2, with 13 bases in between. The CDR3 is CASSHRQGTYNEQFF. The CDR3 DNA reads as TGCGCCAGCAGCCACAGACAAGGCACCTACAATGAGCAGTTCTTC.

This chain links TRBV9 with TRBJ1-2; unclear D gene. Between the trimmed V and J ends, which lost 0 bases and 2 bases, there was a span of 8 bases. Per germline, CDR1 SGDLS and CDR2 YYNGEE. CDR3 length equals 14 residues. The CDR3 nucleotides read TGTGCCAGCAGCGTAGATGGGGAGAACTATGGCTACACCTTC. Translation gives CASSVDGENYGYTF.

V is TRBV6-1 and J is TRBJ2-5; a weak D match, TRBD1 (5 bases). Germline CDR1 reads MNHNS; CDR2 reads SASEGT. This CDR3 has 15 amino acids. Trimming cost V 8 bases and J 3 bases, with 19 bases left between them. The CDR3 nucleotides are TGTGCCAGCCAGAGTGGGTCGGCAGGGAAAGAGACCCAGTACTTC. The encoded protein is CASQSGSAGKETQYF.

The chain combines TRBV19 with TRBJ1-2, with TRBD1 matching 10 bases. V gave up 5 bases and J gave up 4 bases; unmatched junction bases: 16. CDR1 LNHDA and CDR2 SQIVND come from the germline V gene (reference sequence). The CDR3 runs to 18 residues. DNA of the CDR3: TGTGCCAGTAGTCTGCTGCCGGGACAGGGGCGCCAATCCTATGGCTACACCTTC. Protein: CASSLLPGQGRQSYGYTF.

This clone appeared a single time. The chain is built from TRBV7-9 and TRBJ1-1; 8 bases are a match to TRBD1. J lost 1 base, V lost 5 bases, and 3 bases had no gene match. The CDR3 length is 14 residues. Germline V gene lookup returns CDR1 SEHNR and CDR2 FQNEAQ (reference sequence). CDR3: CASSIGQGNTEAFF. Here the CDR3 DNA reads TGTGCCAGCAGCATCGGACAGGGGAACACTGAAGCTTTCTTT.

This clone was counted a few times. The J gene is TRBJ1-1, the V gene TRBV27; TRBD1 might be the D (5 bases). The CDR3 has 16 amino acids. In germline, CDR1 is MNHEY, CDR2 SMNVEV (reference sequence). The V gene lost 3 bases and the J gene lost 1 base, with 15 bases spanning the gap. CDR3 sequence: CASSFTVGEKNTEAFF. The CDR3 nucleotides read TGTGCCAGCAGTTTCACAGTAGGGGAAAAGAACACTGAAGCTTTCTTT.

V usage is TRBV28 and J usage is TRBJ1-3, with 7 bases that match TRBD1. The CDR3 is made up of 16 amino acids. V shed 8 bases and J 0 bases; nucleotides not matched to a gene: 10. Germline CDR1 reads MDHEN; CDR2 reads SYDVKM. The CDR3 DNA reads TGTGCCAGCCGCCTTTCACAGGGGTTCTCTGGAAACACCATATATTTT. Its protein is CASRLSQGFSGNTIYF.

V is TRBV11-2 and J is TRBJ2-3; TRBD1 matches 10 bases. CDR3 length: 16 amino acids. Germline loops: CDR1 SGHAT, CDR2 FQNNGV. J lost 0 bases, V lost 5 bases, and 5 bases had no gene match. CDR3 protein: CASSPRTGGSTDTQYF. The CDR3 nucleotides are TGTGCCAGCAGCCCGCGGACAGGGGGGAGCACAGATACGCAGTATTTT.

The chain recombines TRBV7-2 with TRBJ2-7; no firm D call. The CDR3 is made up of 13 amino acids. The V end was cut by 6 bases, the J end by 1 base, with 10 bases between. The germline V gene has CDR1 SGHTA and CDR2 FQGNSA. The CDR3 DNA is TGTGCCAGCAGTCGACTCGCTTCCTACGAGCAGTACTTC. Translation gives CASSRLASYEQYF.